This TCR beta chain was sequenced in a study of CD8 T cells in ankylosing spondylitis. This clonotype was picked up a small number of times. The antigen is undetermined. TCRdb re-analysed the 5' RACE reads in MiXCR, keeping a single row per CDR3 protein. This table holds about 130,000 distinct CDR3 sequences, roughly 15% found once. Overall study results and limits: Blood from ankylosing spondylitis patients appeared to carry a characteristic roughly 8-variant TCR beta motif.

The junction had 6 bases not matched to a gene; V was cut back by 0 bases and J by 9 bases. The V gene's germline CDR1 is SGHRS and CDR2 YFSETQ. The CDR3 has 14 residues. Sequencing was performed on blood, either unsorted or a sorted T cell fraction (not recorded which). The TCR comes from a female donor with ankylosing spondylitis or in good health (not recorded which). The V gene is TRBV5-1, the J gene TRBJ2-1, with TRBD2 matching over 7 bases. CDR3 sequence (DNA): TGCGCCAGCAGCTTGGGATGGGAGGGAGGTGAGCAGTTCTTC. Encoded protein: CASSLGWEGGEQFF. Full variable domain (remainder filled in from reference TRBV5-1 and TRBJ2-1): KAGVTQTPRYLIKTRGQQVTLSCSPISGHRSVSWYQQTPGQGLQFLFEYFSETQRNKGNFPGRFSGRQFSNSRSEMNVSTLELGDSALYLCASSLGWEGGEQFFGPGTRLTVL.